This T cell receptor (beta chain) comes out of a study of cytotoxic CD8 clonotypes in ibrutinib-treated CLL. On the study more broadly: Roughly 24 partial and 2 complete responses; at median approximately 70 months, about 14 remitted, around 12 progressed. Study-wide points: Pretreatment clonality was elevated relative to age-matched healthy donors and paralleled circulating CD8+ T-cell counts. Once treatment began, public clonotypes, which were uncommon, contracted or stayed stable.

This clone was seen a handful of times. Its antigen is undetermined. Investigators sought sequencing depths of between 1 in 200,000 and 1 in 1 million T cells. Only in-frame clones appear in the TCRdb table, and some are missing; sequencing was by immunoSEQ multiplex PCR. The table records about 120,000 clones, about 58% of them present only once. The ends lost 5 bases at V and 5 bases at J; junction bases unmatched: 3. The CDR3 covers 14 residues. Germline-derived CDR1 and CDR2 are MNHEY and SMNVEV (reference sequence). The chain is built from TRBV27 and TRBJ2-7; 13 bases map to TRBD2. The origin of this receptor is a human donor with chronic lymphocytic leukemia. Sample: PBMCs, taken after 24 months of ibrutinib treatment. CDR3 protein: CASSTSGGAHEQYF. Here the CDR3 DNA reads TGTGCCAGCAGTACTAGCGGGGGGGCCCACGAGCAGTACTTC.